These 29 T cell receptor beta chains were all obtained from the same sample, sequenced in a study of cytomegalovirus exposure and HLA in healthy donors. It was with 60 Vbeta and 13 Jbeta primers that the PCR ran. TCRdb keeps only in-frame clones here, not all; method: immunoSEQ multiplex PCR. The clone table shows 90,000 to 130,000 clones, with the ten largest holding less than 4.5%. The sequenced sample was PBMCs. All receptors come from a man aged 30-40 years in good health and CMV-seronegative.

As for this clone: One end of the junction does not line up with germline, which may come from a read error. The rearrangement joins TRBV5-5 to TRBJ2-7; possible D gene TRBD1, 5 bases. Germline values: CDR1 SGHKS, CDR2 YYEKEE (reference sequence). CDR3 length: 16 residues. The CDR3 DNA reads TGCGCCAGCAGCCCCACACCCATCGACAGTCCCTACGAGCAGTACTTC. Protein: CASSPTPIDSPYEQYF. The full variable domain, with the rest looked up from reference TRBV5-5 and TRBJ2-7, is DAGVTQSPTHLIKTRGQQVTLRCSPISGHKSVSWYQQVLGQGPQFIFQYYEKEERGRGNFPDRFSARQFPNYSSELNVNALLLGDSALYLCASSPTPIDSPYEQYFGPGTRLTVT.

The V and J genes are TRBV30 and TRBJ2-7; 9 nucleotides match TRBD2. Germline V CDR1 and CDR2: GTSNPN, SVGIG (reference sequence). V trimming: 3 bases; J trimming: 2 bases; junction bases outside the gene matches: 14. CDR3 length: 17 amino acids. The DNA of the CDR3 is TGTGCCTGGAGCCCCCCTCTGCGCGGGGGGGAACCCTACGAGCAGTACTTC. Its protein is CAWSPPLRGGEPYEQYF.

The chain combines TRBV6-6 with TRBJ2-3; tentatively, D is TRBD2 (7 bases). Looked up from germline, CDR1 is MNHNY and CDR2 is SVGAGI (reference sequence). The CDR3 has 15 residues. Between the trimmed V and J ends, which lost 4 bases and 1 base, there was a span of 12 bases. CDR3 nucleotides: TGTGCCAGCAGTTCGCGGGGGCCAGGCACAGATACGCAGTATTTT. This gives the protein CASSSRGPGTDTQYF.

The chain employs TRBV6-5 and TRBJ1-1, with D possibly being TRBD1 (5 bases). CDR3 length: 15 residues. Trimming removed 6 bases at V and 0 bases at J, with 14 bases between. The V gene's germline CDR1 is MNHEY and CDR2 SVGAGI. CDR3: CASSYGGLMNTEAFF. For the CDR3, the DNA is TGTGCCAGCAGCTATGGGGGACTTATGAACACTGAAGCTTTCTTT.

This chain connects TRBV7-2 to TRBJ1-3, with D maybe TRBD1 (6 bases). This CDR3 region has 16 residues. In germline, CDR1 is SGHTA, CDR2 FQGNSA. Between the trimmed V and J ends, which lost 2 bases and 2 bases, there was a span of 13 bases. The CDR3 DNA is TGTGCCAGCAGCTTAAACAGGGTAGGCCCTGGAAACACCATATATTTT. Protein sequence: CASSLNRVGPGNTIYF.

The chain employs TRBV6-1 and TRBJ2-1, with TRBD2 identical over 8 bases. Trimming removed 4 bases from V and 0 bases from J; junction bases left unmatched: 2. The CDR3 totals 15 residues. The germline V gene has CDR1 MNHNS and CDR2 SASEGT. The CDR3 coding sequence is TGTGCCAGCAGTGCAACTAGCGGCTCCTACAATGAGCAGTTCTTC. Its translation is CASSATSGSYNEQFF.

The rearrangement uses TRBV6-1 and TRBJ2-3, with 12 nucleotides matching TRBD2. Germline values: CDR1 MNHNS, CDR2 SASEGT. V gave up 6 bases and J gave up 2 bases; unmatched junction bases: 3. The CDR3 sequence is 15 residues long. The CDR3 DNA reads as TGTGCCAGCAGAAGGACTAGCGGGAACACAGATACGCAGTATTTT. Protein sequence: CASRRTSGNTDTQYF.

This chain connects TRBV7-3 to TRBJ2-5; maybe TRBD1 (5 bases). The CDR3 spans 13 residues. The germline V gene encodes CDR1 SGHTA and CDR2 FQGTGA. V was clipped by 3 bases and J by 0 bases, with 5 bases between them. CDR3 in amino acids: CASSLDNQETQYF. The CDR3 DNA is TGTGCCAGCAGCTTGGACAACCAAGAGACCCAGTACTTC.

The gene calls are TRBV30 and TRBJ1-3; possibly TRBD1 for D (5 bases). The CDR3 totals 14 residues. The germline gives CDR1 GTSNPN, CDR2 SVGIG (reference sequence). Trimming shortened V by 5 bases and J by 0 bases, and 11 bases separated the two germline ends. CDR3 nucleotides: TGTGCCTGGGGGCAGGGACTCTCTGGAAACACCATATATTTT. As protein: CAWGQGLSGNTIYF. Full variable domain (outside the CDR3, taken from reference TRBV30 and TRBJ1-3): SQTIHQWPATLVQPVGSPLSLECTVEGTSNPNLYWYRQAAGRGLQLLFYSVGIGQISSEVPQNLSASRPQDRQFILSSKKLLLSDSGFYLCAWGQGLSGNTIYFGEGSWLTVV.

The chain couples TRBV5-1 to TRBJ2-1; 9 bases match TRBD2. Trimming at V came to 1 base and at J to 2 bases, leaving 4 bases not matched to a gene. CDR1 is SGHRS and CDR2 is YFSETQ in the germline V gene. This CDR3 has 16 residues. The CDR3 region has the DNA TGCGCCAGCAGCTTGCAGCTAGCGGGAACCTACAATGAGCAGTTCTTC. It yields the protein CASSLQLAGTYNEQFF.

This sequence joins TRBV25-1 and TRBJ1-4; 7 positions match TRBD1. CDR1 and CDR2 (germline): MGHDK, SYGVNS. The CDR3 consists of 16 residues. Trimming took 4 bases from V and 4 from J; bases not matched to a gene: 9. This CDR3 reads CASSVWGNRGNEKLFF. CDR3 nucleotide sequence: TGTGCCAGCAGTGTGTGGGGGAACAGGGGTAATGAAAAACTGTTTTTT.

The chain combines TRBV6-5 with TRBJ2-3; TRBD2 matches 7 bases. V lost 0 bases to trimming and J lost 5 bases; unmatched junction nucleotides: 8. Germline CDR1 reads MNHEY; CDR2 reads SVGAGI. The CDR3 extends over 16 amino acids. CDR3 DNA: TGTGCCAGCAGTTACTCGGATAGCGGGCGGATAGATACGCAGTATTTT. Its translation is CASSYSDSGRIDTQYF.

The chain recombines TRBV5-1 with TRBJ1-4; tentative D call: TRBD1 (5 bases). The CDR3 length is 16 residues. Germline CDR1 is SGHRS and CDR2 is YFSETQ. The germline V and J ends were trimmed by 0 bases and 3 bases, with 12 bases remaining between them. The CDR3, as DNA: TGCGCCAGCAGCTTGGTGGGGGGAGGCTCTAATGAAAAACTGTTTTTT. Its translation: CASSLVGGGSNEKLFF. Filled out from reference TRBV5-1 and TRBJ1-4, the complete variable domain reads KAGVTQTPRYLIKTRGQQVTLSCSPISGHRSVSWYQQTPGQGLQFLFEYFSETQRNKGNFPGRFSGRQFSNSRSEMNVSTLELGDSALYLCASSLVGGGSNEKLFFGSGTQLSVL.

For this clone: The junction does not match germline at one end; this may be a read error. The CDR3 sequence is CASSVQNTGELLF. The CDR3 nucleotides are TGTGCCAGCAGTGTACAGAACACCGGGGAGCTGCTTTTT. This chain connects TRBV6-4 to TRBJ2-2; D is possibly TRBD2 (5 bases). Germline V gives CDR1 MRHNA, CDR2 SNTAGT. The CDR3 sequence is 13 residues long.

The CDR3 coding sequence is TGTGCCAGCAGCACCGGACAGGGAGCCACTGAAGCTTTCTTT. Protein: CASSTGQGATEAFF. This rearrangement joins TRBV7-2 to TRBJ1-1; the match to TRBD1 covers 8 bases. After removal of 5 bases from V and 4 bases from J, the junction contained 6 bases not matched to a gene. This CDR3 comprises 14 residues. The V gene's germline CDR1 is SGHTA and CDR2 FQGNSA.

The chain carries TRBV4-1 and TRBJ2-1; 11 positions match TRBD2. Germline V gene sequence: CDR1 MGHRA, CDR2 YSYEKL. The CDR3 covers 19 residues. The junction had 15 bases not matched to a gene; V was cut back by 0 bases and J by 8 bases. The CDR3 reads CASSQDRVASGGPSYEQFF. In DNA form, the CDR3 reads TGCGCCAGCAGCCAAGATCGGGTCGCTAGCGGGGGGCCCTCGTATGAGCAGTTCTTC.

The V gene is TRBV28, the J gene TRBJ1-5, with 9 bases fitting TRBD1. This CDR3 spans 16 amino acids. Trimming took 6 bases from V and 3 from J; bases not matched to a gene: 9. Germline V CDR1 and CDR2: MDHEN, SYDVKM. CDR3 in amino acids: CASSLGGQGNNQPQHF. CDR3 nucleotide sequence: TGTGCCAGCAGCCTCGGGGGACAGGGAAACAATCAGCCCCAGCATTTT.

The chain combines TRBV19 with TRBJ1-1, with 11 nucleotides matching TRBD1. This CDR3 comprises 15 residues. The germline gives CDR1 LNHDA, CDR2 SQIVND (reference sequence). The V and J ends lost 6 bases and 3 bases, in that order; junction bases with no gene match: 6. The CDR3 loop reads CASSLGQGAYTEAFF. As DNA, the CDR3 is TGTGCCAGTAGCCTCGGACAGGGGGCATACACTGAAGCTTTCTTT.

V and J are TRBV6-4 and TRBJ1-3, with unresolved D. Deletions cut 7 bases from V and 4 bases from J, with 8 bases between. Germline-derived CDR1 and CDR2 are MRHNA and SNTAGT. There are 12 residues in the CDR3. The chain's CDR3 is CASTNLGNTIYF. Here the CDR3 DNA reads TGTGCCAGCACCAACCTAGGAAACACCATATATTTT.

V is TRBV28 and J is TRBJ2-2; perhaps TRBD1 as D (7 bases). V lost 6 bases and J lost 2, with 13 bases in between. The CDR3 contains 15 residues. Germline values: CDR1 MDHEN, CDR2 SYDVKM. CDR3 in amino acids: CASSRQGGNTGELFF. Written as DNA, the CDR3 is TGTGCCAGCAGCCGACAGGGAGGAAACACCGGGGAGCTGTTTTTT. The whole variable domain, remainder taken from reference TRBV28 and TRBJ2-2, is DVKVTQSSRYLVKRTGEKVFLECVQDMDHENMFWYRQDPGLGLRLIYFSYDVKMKEKGDIPEGYSVSREKKERFSLILESASTNQTSMYLCASSRQGGNTGELFFGEGSRLTVL.

J is TRBJ1-4 and V is TRBV6-5; D not resolved. CDR1 MNHEY and CDR2 SVGAGI come from the germline V gene. This CDR3 contains 14 residues. Trimming took 0 bases from V and 2 from J, leaving 4 bases between them. This chain's CDR3 is CASSYSRTNEKLFF. The CDR3 coding sequence is TGTGCCAGCAGTTACTCCAGGACTAATGAAAAACTGTTTTTT.

This chain connects TRBV7-9 to TRBJ2-3; D is possibly TRBD2 (6 bases). V dropped 5 bases and J dropped 8 bases, with 20 bases sitting between them. CDR3 size: 15 residues. Germline V gene sequence: CDR1 SEHNR, CDR2 FQNEAQ (reference sequence). The CDR3 DNA is TGTGCCAGCAGCGTTGGGGACGGGCTGGGAGGTACGCAGTATTTT. Translated: CASSVGDGLGGTQYF.

The chain links TRBV11-2 to TRBJ2-7, with 10 bases lining up with TRBD1. The CDR3 is 15 residues long. CDR1 SGHAT and CDR2 FQNNGV come from the germline V gene. J lost 3 bases, V lost 1 base, and 3 bases had no gene match. The CDR3 is CASSLGGTGVYEQYF. The DNA for the CDR3 is TGTGCCAGCAGCTTAGGGGGGACAGGGGTCTACGAGCAGTACTTC.

J is TRBJ1-1 and V is TRBV5-6; D is unresolved. Per germline, CDR1 SGHDT and CDR2 YYEEEE. V gave up 1 base and J gave up 10 bases, with 17 bases separating them. The CDR3 is 14 amino acids. Here the CDR3 reads CASSLWRVREGAFF. CDR3 sequence (DNA): TGTGCCAGCAGCTTGTGGAGGGTGAGAGAGGGAGCTTTCTTT.

The J gene is TRBJ2-7, the V gene TRBV28, with 10 bases fitting TRBD1. V lost 5 bases and J lost 2; bases outside the gene matches: 3. Per germline, CDR1 MDHEN and CDR2 SYDVKM. The CDR3 spans 14 residues. This CDR3 reads CASSRQGAAYEQYF. Here the CDR3 DNA reads TGTGCCAGCAGTCGACAGGGGGCAGCCTACGAGCAGTACTTC.

The CDR3 region is CASSFAGATGNTIYF. CDR3 nucleotides: TGCGCCAGCAGCTTCGCAGGGGCGACGGGAAACACCATATATTTT. The rearrangement joins TRBV5-1 to TRBJ1-3, with D maybe TRBD1 (6 bases). The CDR3 loop spans 15 amino acids. Trimming removed 2 bases from V and 4 bases from J, with 13 bases in between. From germline, CDR1 is SGHRS and CDR2 YFSETQ. The complete variable domain, with remaining parts taken from reference TRBV5-1 and TRBJ1-3, reads KAGVTQTPRYLIKTRGQQVTLSCSPISGHRSVSWYQQTPGQGLQFLFEYFSETQRNKGNFPGRFSGRQFSNSRSEMNVSTLELGDSALYLCASSFAGATGNTIYFGEGSWLTVV.

V is TRBV18 and J is TRBJ1-4; tentatively, D is TRBD1 (5 bases). CDR1 KGHSH and CDR2 LQKENI come from the germline V gene. The CDR3 totals 15 residues. Trimming took off 0 bases at V and 7 bases at J, with 12 bases between the two ends. The DNA of the CDR3 is TGTGCCAGCTCACCACCGGCCGGGAGGGGTGAAAAACTGTTTTTT. Translated, it gives CASSPPAGRGEKLFF.

V gene TRBV2 combines with J gene TRBJ2-1; possible D gene TRBD2, 6 bases. There are 14 residues in the CDR3. V shed 4 bases and J shed 2 bases, with 9 bases lying between them. Germline CDR1 SNHLY, CDR2 FYNNEI. CDR3 coding DNA: TGTGCCAGCAGTGGACAGCGGGCCTACAATGAGCAGTTCTTC. Protein: CASSGQRAYNEQFF. Using reference TRBV2 and TRBJ2-1 for the parts outside the CDR3, the full variable domain is EPEVTQTPSHQVTQMGQEVILRCVPISNHLYFYWYRQILGQKVEFLVSFYNNEISEKSEIFDDQFSVERPDGSNFTLKIRSTKLEDSAMYFCASSGQRAYNEQFFGPGTRLTVL.

The J gene is TRBJ1-2, the V gene TRBV28; TRBD1 is a possible D gene (5 bases). Germline assignment: CDR1 MDHEN and CDR2 SYDVKM. The CDR3 contains 14 residues. The V and J ends lost 7 bases and 8 bases respectively, with 20 bases between them. CDR3 amino acids: CASTLTAGGSGYTF. CDR3 DNA sequence: TGTGCCAGCACCCTTACCGCCGGGGGAAGCGGCTACACCTTC.